This T cell receptor (beta chain) comes out of a study of blood T cell repertoires in COVID-19 (TCRdb year 2020). Looking at the study overall: Samples from collaborators originated in the United States, Italy and Spain and spanned both the acute and convalescent phases of COVID-19. The material from the prospective study consisted of cDNA or gDNA derived from T cells, B-cell-depleted T cells, or PBMCs. Deeply sampled blood TCRbeta repertoires from subjects exposed to, actively infected with, or recovered from COVID-19 were included in the dataset. The repertoires were released in a freely available public database intended as a resource for research on the immune response to SARS-CoV-2. The samples were drawn from two sources: the first 160 participants of the ongoing ImmuneRACE study, and 1,200 or so subjects contributed by 6 global collaborators. Nearly every sample came with metadata listing a de-identified subject ID, COVID-19 status, age in years and sex. Where available, HLA class I and class II types were obtained from metadata supplied by the sample provider rather than from assay-based typing.

The CDR3 sequence holds 13 residues, the cysteine and phenylalanine included. Kept here is only the CDR3 DNA, which spans 39 bases and is read in frame from base 1. The V and J ends are trimmed by 5 bases and 1 base, leaving 8 bases between them. The germline V gene gives CDR1 as MGHRA and CDR2 as YSYEKL. Whole blood was collected in K2EDTA tubes by collaborating institutions according to the institutions' own protocols. Collaborator samples were shipped for TCRbeta analysis as frozen whole blood, isolated PBMCs, or DNA extracted from either sample type. Notes on this clone: Its binding antigen is unknown. Base quality data are lacking; no much larger clone is found one base away.

General conclusions and limits of the study: How much clinical and demographic metadata was included differed by source and by participant, and the metadata was provided uncurated.

TCRbeta CDR3 regions were amplified from genomic DNA by means of the immunoSEQ Assay, a bias-controlled multiplex PCR. The original methods were these. Within the assay, amplification of reference gene primers was used to estimate how many nucleated cells each sample contained. To quantify the absolute abundance of each unique TCRbeta CDR3 rearrangement, sequence reads were collapsed and filtered. For each sample, productive Simpson clonality was calculated by taking the square root of Simpson's diversity index across productive rearrangements. TCRdb limited this immuneACCESS table to in-frame rearrangements with V and J called. A share of clones is missing; checked studies link under half to unresolved V genes, and the rest is unexplained. V and J calls and clone size are given by that table; D and trimming were obtained from the DNA. Within this sample are more than 45,000 clones, with around 84% of them counted one time only. The ten top clones hold roughly 6.7% of the sample.

The chain is made from TRBV4-1 and TRBJ1-1; TRBD1 is possibly the D segment (6 matching bases). The clonotype originates from a human donor with active COVID-19. The donor label of this sample is uncertain. What was sequenced was peripheral blood. The CDR3 protein is CASSRQANTEAFF. The DNA is TGCGCCAGCAGCAGACAGGCGAACACTGAAGCTTTCTTT.